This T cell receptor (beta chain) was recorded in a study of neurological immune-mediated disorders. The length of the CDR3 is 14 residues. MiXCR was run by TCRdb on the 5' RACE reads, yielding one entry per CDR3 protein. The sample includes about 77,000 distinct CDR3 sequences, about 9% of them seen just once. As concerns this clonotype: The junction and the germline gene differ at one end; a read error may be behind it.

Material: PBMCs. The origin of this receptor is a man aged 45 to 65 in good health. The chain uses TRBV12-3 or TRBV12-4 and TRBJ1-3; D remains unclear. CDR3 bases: TGTGCCAGCAGCTTAGCGTGGCCAGGAAACACCATATATTTT. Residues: CASSLAWPGNTIYF.